This T cell receptor beta chain originates from a study of control samples from healthy donors and cancer patients. Using immunoSEQ multiplex PCR, the repertoire was profiled, and TCRdb retains in-frame clones only, with some absent. The sample lists more than 95,000 clones, approximately 93% occurring once. This CDR3 is built from 13 residues. The V end was cut by 7 bases, the J end by 2 bases, with 11 bases between. Germline CDR1 is MNHEY and CDR2 is SVGEGT. The sequenced sample consisted of blood. The genes are TRBV6-2 or TRBV6-3 and TRBJ2-5; a weak D match, TRBD2 (5 bases). This receptor was obtained from a man aged 18 to 29 in good health. The CDR3 nucleotides read TGTGCCAGCACCCCAAGGGAGCAAGAGACCCAGTACTTC. This encodes CASTPREQETQYF.